Here is one T cell receptor (beta chain) with its context. Its matching antigen is unknown. The CDR3 spans 11 residues. Germline V CDR1 and CDR2: DFQATT, SNEGSKA (reference sequence). The data were obtained in a study of CXCR3-negative and CXCR3-positive naive CD8 T cells. Study results and caveats: In naive cells, CXCR3-negative and CXCR3-positive subsets had similar TRBV-TRBJ usage; memory cells differed. TCR interaction strength was inferred from TRB CDR3 physicochemistry, as CD5 matched across naive subsets. Diversity in memory CD8+ cells fell much lower than the comparably high levels seen in both naive subsets.

It was by 5' RACE with UMI labels that the TRB cDNA libraries were prepared. Reanalyzing the 5' RACE reads, TCRdb keeps one entry per CDR3 protein, without DNA. This sample's table has under 55,000 distinct CDR3 sequences. The clonotype originates from a human donor in good health. Some clones in this sample may be carry-over from other donors' samples. The specimen was memory CD8+ T cells from blood. The chain employs TRBV20-1 and TRBJ1-1. The CDR3 protein is CSLHENTEAFF.